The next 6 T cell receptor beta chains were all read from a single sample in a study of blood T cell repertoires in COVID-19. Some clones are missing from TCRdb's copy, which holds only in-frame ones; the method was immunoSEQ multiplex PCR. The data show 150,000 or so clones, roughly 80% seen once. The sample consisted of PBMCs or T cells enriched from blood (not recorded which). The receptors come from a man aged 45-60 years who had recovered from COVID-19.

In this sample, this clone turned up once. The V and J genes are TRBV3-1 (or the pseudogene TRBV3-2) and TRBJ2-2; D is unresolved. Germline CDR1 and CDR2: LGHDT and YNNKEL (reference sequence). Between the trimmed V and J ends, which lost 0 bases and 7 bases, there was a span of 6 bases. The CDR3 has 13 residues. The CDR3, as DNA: TGTGCCAGCAGCCAAGATCTCGGCGGGGAGCTGTTTTTT. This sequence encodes CASSQDLGGELFF.

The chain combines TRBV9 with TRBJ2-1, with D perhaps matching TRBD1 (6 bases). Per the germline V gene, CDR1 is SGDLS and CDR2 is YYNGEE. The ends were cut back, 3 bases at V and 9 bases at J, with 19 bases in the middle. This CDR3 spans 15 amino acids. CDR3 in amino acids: CASSGGGARDAEQFF. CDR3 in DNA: TGTGCCAGCAGCGGTGGGGGCGCTAGGGACGCTGAGCAGTTCTTC.

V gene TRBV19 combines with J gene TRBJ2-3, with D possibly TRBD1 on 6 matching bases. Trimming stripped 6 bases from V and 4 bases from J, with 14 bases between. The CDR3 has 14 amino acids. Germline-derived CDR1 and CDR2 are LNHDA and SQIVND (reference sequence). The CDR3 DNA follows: TGTGCCAGTAGCCAAGGGGGTTCCCCAGATACGCAGTATTTT. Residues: CASSQGGSPDTQYF.

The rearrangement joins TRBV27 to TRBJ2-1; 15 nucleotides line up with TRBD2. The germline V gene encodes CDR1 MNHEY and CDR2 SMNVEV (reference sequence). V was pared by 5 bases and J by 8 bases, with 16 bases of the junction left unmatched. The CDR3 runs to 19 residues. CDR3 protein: CASSPGVGLAGGLVDEQFF. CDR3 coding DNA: TGTGCCAGCAGTCCGGGGGTGGGACTAGCGGGGGGTCTCGTGGATGAGCAGTTCTTC.

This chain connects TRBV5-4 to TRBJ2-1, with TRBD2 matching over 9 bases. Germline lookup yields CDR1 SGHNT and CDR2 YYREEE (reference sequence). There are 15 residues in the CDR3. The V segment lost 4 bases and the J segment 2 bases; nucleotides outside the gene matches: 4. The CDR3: CASSQAGGPYNEQFF. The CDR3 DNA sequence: TGTGCCAGCAGCCAAGCGGGAGGTCCCTACAATGAGCAGTTCTTC.

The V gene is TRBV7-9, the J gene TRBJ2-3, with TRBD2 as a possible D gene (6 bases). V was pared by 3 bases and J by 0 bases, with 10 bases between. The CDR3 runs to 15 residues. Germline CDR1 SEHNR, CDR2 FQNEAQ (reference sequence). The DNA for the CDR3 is TGTGCCAGCAGCTTCCTGAGCGGGAGCACAGATACGCAGTATTTT. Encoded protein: CASSFLSGSTDTQYF.